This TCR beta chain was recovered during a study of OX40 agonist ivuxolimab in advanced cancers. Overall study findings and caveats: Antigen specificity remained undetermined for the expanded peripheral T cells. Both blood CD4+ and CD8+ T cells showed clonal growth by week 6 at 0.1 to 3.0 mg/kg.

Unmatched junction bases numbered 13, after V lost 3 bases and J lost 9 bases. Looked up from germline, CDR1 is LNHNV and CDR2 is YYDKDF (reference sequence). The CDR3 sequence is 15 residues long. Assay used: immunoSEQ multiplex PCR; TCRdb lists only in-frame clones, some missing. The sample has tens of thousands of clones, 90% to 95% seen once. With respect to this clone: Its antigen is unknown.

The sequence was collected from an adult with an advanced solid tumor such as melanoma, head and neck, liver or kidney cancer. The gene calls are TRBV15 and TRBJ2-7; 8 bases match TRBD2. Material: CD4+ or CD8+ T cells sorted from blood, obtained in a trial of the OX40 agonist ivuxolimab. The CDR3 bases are TGTGCCACCAGCAGCATAGCGGGGCACGAGACGGGGCAGTACTTC. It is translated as CATSSIAGHETGQYF.